A single sample is the source of the 32 T cell receptor beta chains below, sequenced in a study of blood T cell repertoires in COVID-19. Sequenced by immunoSEQ multiplex PCR; TCRdb stores in-frame clones only, minus some. The sample includes about 87,000 clones, about 88% seen only once; the top ten take 4.5% to 5.5%. Sequencing used peripheral blood. These receptors were collected from a middle-aged man with acute or convalescent COVID-19.

The rearrangement links TRBV3-1 (or the pseudogene TRBV3-2) to TRBJ2-3; 12 bases agree with TRBD2. The CDR3 runs to 15 residues. Trimming removed 4 bases from V and 4 bases from J; junction bases left unmatched: 3. Germline V gene lookup returns CDR1 LGHDT and CDR2 YNNKEL (reference sequence). CDR3 residues: CASSPTSGGPDTQYF. In nucleotides, the CDR3 is TGTGCCAGCAGCCCGACTAGCGGGGGCCCAGATACGCAGTATTTT.

The V and J genes are TRBV27 and TRBJ2-6; D uncertain. Germline V gene sequence: CDR1 MNHEY, CDR2 SMNVEV (reference sequence). The CDR3 runs to 16 residues. The V and J ends lost 3 bases and 1 base respectively, with 10 bases between them. The CDR3 DNA reads TGTGCCAGCAGTTTCAGGATGATGTCTGGGGCCAACGTCCTGACTTTC. Amino acid sequence: CASSFRMMSGANVLTF.

The rearrangement uses TRBV3-1 (or the pseudogene TRBV3-2) and TRBJ2-5; TRBD2 agrees at 13 bases. Germline CDR1 LGHDT, CDR2 YNNKEL (reference sequence). The CDR3 is made up of 16 amino acids. V lost 6 bases and J lost 0; bases outside the gene matches: 4. CDR3 loop: CASSETSGGYQETQYF. DNA of the CDR3: TGTGCCAGCAGTGAGACTAGCGGGGGGTACCAAGAGACCCAGTACTTC.

The V gene is TRBV12-3 or TRBV12-4, the J gene TRBJ1-1; D not resolved. This CDR3 contains 13 residues. V lost 3 bases and J 6 bases, leaving 11 bases between the germline ends. CDR3 residues: CASSFVQTSEAFF. In DNA form, the CDR3 reads TGTGCCAGCAGTTTCGTCCAGACTTCTGAAGCTTTCTTT.

The chain is built from TRBV7-2 and TRBJ1-5; D remains unclear. The germline CDR1 and CDR2 sequences are SGHTA and FQGNSA. The CDR3 loop spans 14 amino acids. V lost 5 bases and J lost 3, with 11 bases in between. For the CDR3, the DNA is TGTGCCAGCAGCGAGGGCGCCAACAATCAGCCCCAGCATTTT. It yields the protein CASSEGANNQPQHF.

The CDR3 loop reads CASSYSQTDHYGYTF. For the CDR3, the DNA is TGTGCCAGCAGTTACTCTCAGACAGATCACTATGGCTACACCTTC. This sequence joins TRBV6-2 or TRBV6-3 and TRBJ1-2; D perhaps matches TRBD1 (5 bases). Trimming removed 0 bases at V and 3 bases at J, with 11 bases between. Germline CDR1 MNHEY, CDR2 SVGEGT. CDR3 length equals 15 residues.

This clone was observed once. The junction departs from germline at one end; a sequencing error may be responsible. This chain connects TRBV2 to TRBJ1-2; D perhaps matches TRBD1 (5 bases). The CDR3 has 12 residues. Germline V gene lookup returns CDR1 SNHLY and CDR2 FYNNEI. The CDR3 DNA reads as TGTGCCAGCAGCGAAGCTGCCAGGGCCTACACCTTC. This encodes CASSEAARAYTF.

J is TRBJ2-2 and V is TRBV15; D is perhaps TRBD2 (5 bases). CDR1 LNHNV and CDR2 YYDKDF come from the germline V gene (reference sequence). The CDR3 loop spans 16 amino acids. Trimming pared 5 bases from V and 0 bases from J, leaving 13 bases between. The CDR3 is CATSYGGSANTGELFF. In DNA form, the CDR3 reads TGTGCCACCAGCTACGGTGGGAGCGCGAACACCGGGGAGCTGTTTTTT.

This clone came up a few times. V gene TRBV12-5 combines with J gene TRBJ2-7; no firm D call. The CDR3 runs 13 residues. Per the germline V gene, CDR1 is LGHNT and CDR2 is FRNRAP. V lost 7 bases, J lost 2 bases, and 12 bases lay in between. CDR3 coding DNA: TGTGCTAGTGATACGGCGGTGACCTACGAGCAGTACTTC. Protein sequence: CASDTAVTYEQYF.

The V gene is TRBV15, the J gene TRBJ2-3; 10 bases align to TRBD2. Germline V CDR1 and CDR2: LNHNV, YYDKDF (reference sequence). The length of the CDR3 is 17 residues. With V trimmed by 0 bases and J by 1 base, 4 bases remained unmatched. The CDR3: CATSRDRLAGGTDTQYF. The CDR3 coding sequence is TGTGCCACCAGCAGAGATCGGCTAGCGGGGGGCACAGATACGCAGTATTTT.

The chain carries TRBV11-2 and TRBJ1-1; TRBD1 is a possible D gene (5 bases). The CDR3 consists of 14 residues. Germline V gene lookup returns CDR1 SGHAT and CDR2 FQNNGV. Trimming stripped 2 bases from V and 0 bases from J, with 7 bases between. The CDR3 region has the DNA TGTGCCAGCAGCTTAAGACAGTTGAACACTGAAGCTTTCTTT. This gives the protein CASSLRQLNTEAFF.

The chain recombines TRBV2 with TRBJ1-5; weak D call: TRBD1 (6 bases). Trimming took off 0 bases at V and 7 bases at J, with 16 bases between the two ends. This CDR3 is 16 amino acids long. CDR1 is SNHLY, CDR2 FYNNEI, per germline. DNA of the CDR3: TGTGCCAGCAGTGAAGCCCTACAGGGTACGGGACAGCCCCAGCATTTT. Translating it yields CASSEALQGTGQPQHF.

The chain carries TRBV6-1 and TRBJ1-5; D remains unclear. The CDR3 runs to 14 residues. Trimming took 0 bases from V and 4 from J, leaving 7 bases between them. The V gene's germline CDR1 is MNHNS and CDR2 SASEGT. CDR3 amino acids: CASSEAGRNQPQHF. The CDR3 DNA reads TGTGCCAGCAGTGAAGCGGGCAGAAATCAGCCCCAGCATTTT.

The rearrangement joins TRBV6-6 to TRBJ1-3, with TRBD1 matching over 7 bases. Germline CDR1 reads MNHNY; CDR2 reads SVGAGI (reference sequence). The CDR3 consists of 16 residues. V trimming: 0 bases; J trimming: 4 bases; junction bases outside the gene matches: 6. The CDR3 DNA follows: TGTGCCAGCAGTTACTCGGCCAGGGGGGACGGAAACACCATATATTTT. Protein: CASSYSARGDGNTIYF.

The rearrangement joins TRBV19 to TRBJ2-1; 9 positions agree with TRBD2. Germline V gene data show CDR1 as LNHDA and CDR2 as SQIVND (reference sequence). The CDR3 sequence is 14 residues long. V shed 4 bases, J shed 4 bases, and the junction held 2 bases outside the gene matches. The DNA of the CDR3 is TGTGCCAGTAGTAAAACTAGCGGGTACAATGAGCAGTTCTTC. Translating gives CASSKTSGYNEQFF. The whole variable domain, filled in from reference TRBV19 and TRBJ2-1, reads DGGITQSPKYLFRKEGQNVTLSCEQNLNHDAMYWYRQDPGQGLRLIYYSQIVNDFQKGDIAEGYSVSREKKESFPLTVTSAQKNPTAFYLCASSKTSGYNEQFFGPGTRLTVL.

This clone was counted a single time. J is TRBJ2-7 and V is TRBV20-1; possible D gene TRBD2, 5 bases. This CDR3 spans 11 amino acids. V gave up 4 bases and J gave up 4 bases, with 8 bases separating them. Per germline, CDR1 DFQATT and CDR2 SNEGSKA (reference sequence). This CDR3 reads CSATSGYEQYF. As DNA, the CDR3 is TGCAGTGCTACGTCGGGATACGAGCAGTACTTC.

This chain connects TRBV30 to TRBJ1-5; D is uncertain. The CDR3 has 13 amino acids. V dropped 3 bases and J dropped 6 bases, with 12 bases sitting between them. CDR1 GTSNPN and CDR2 SVGIG come from the germline V gene (reference sequence). CDR3 loop: CAWRGVGGQPQHF. In DNA, the CDR3 is TGTGCCTGGAGGGGAGTTGGTGGTCAGCCCCAGCATTTT.

The genes are TRBV15 and TRBJ1-5; 7 bases line up with TRBD1. The CDR3 has 15 amino acids. Trimming took 1 base from V and 0 from J; bases not matched to a gene: 0. The V gene's germline CDR1 is LNHNV and CDR2 YYDKDF (reference sequence). CDR3 in amino acids: CATSRGTGSNQPQHF. DNA for the CDR3: TGTGCCACCAGCAGAGGGACAGGTAGCAATCAGCCCCAGCATTTT.

This clone was seen just once. The chain couples TRBV9 to TRBJ2-3, with D perhaps TRBD2 (6 bases). This CDR3 contains 14 residues. The V and J ends lost 3 bases and 3 bases respectively, with 11 bases between them. Germline CDR1 and CDR2: SGDLS and YYNGEE. The CDR3 coding sequence is TGTGCCAGCAGCGGGGGCGGGAATACAGATACGCAGTATTTT. It translates to CASSGGGNTDTQYF.

The chain employs TRBV19 and TRBJ1-1; D call uncertain. The V gene's germline CDR1 is LNHDA and CDR2 SQIVND (reference sequence). V dropped 3 bases and J dropped 6 bases, with 17 bases sitting between them. This CDR3 spans 15 amino acids. CDR3 region: CASSISRVRVAEAFF. The CDR3 DNA is TGTGCCAGTAGTATTTCGAGGGTAAGGGTTGCTGAAGCTTTCTTT.

The rearrangement links TRBV7-9 to TRBJ1-1; D is possibly TRBD1 (5 bases). V lost 2 bases to trimming and J lost 5 bases, with 9 bases between them. The CDR3 runs to 13 residues. Germline V gene sequence: CDR1 SEHNR, CDR2 FQNEAQ (reference sequence). The CDR3 protein is CASSLSGGTEAFF. CDR3 DNA sequence: TGTGCCAGCAGCTTAAGTGGGGGGACTGAAGCTTTCTTT. Together with reference TRBV7-9 and TRBJ1-1, the CDR3 gives the full variable domain: DTGVSQNPRHKITKRGQNVTFRCDPISEHNRLYWYRQTLGQGPEFLTYFQNEAQLEKSRLLSDRFSAERPKGSFSTLEIQRTEQGDSAMYLCASSLSGGTEAFFGQGTRLTVV.

The V call is TRBV19, the J call TRBJ2-7; the match to TRBD1 covers 8 bases. This CDR3 region has 12 residues. J gave up 6 bases and V 8 bases, and 6 bases lay outside the gene matches. CDR1 is LNHDA, CDR2 SQIVND, per germline (reference sequence). In DNA, the CDR3 is TGTGCCAGTGGTCAGGGGGCAATCGAGCAGTACTTC. It translates to CASGQGAIEQYF.

The rearrangement links TRBV11-2 to TRBJ2-1; 8 positions agree with TRBD2. The junction had 9 bases not matched to a gene; V was cut back by 5 bases and J by 6 bases. This CDR3 has 15 amino acids. Germline CDR1 is SGHAT and CDR2 is FQNNGV. This CDR3 reads CASSQRGAGGNEQFF. CDR3 DNA sequence: TGTGCCAGCAGCCAACGGGGGGCGGGGGGCAATGAGCAGTTCTTC.

The chain is built from TRBV6-6 and TRBJ2-7; 7 bases map to TRBD1. This CDR3 has 13 residues. CDR1 is MNHNY and CDR2 is SVGAGI in the germline V gene (reference sequence). V was pared by 4 bases and J by 6 bases, with 6 bases of the junction left unmatched. The DNA of the CDR3 is TGTGCCAGCAGTTCGTCCTGGACAGGCGAGCAGTACTTC. Its protein is CASSSSWTGEQYF.

This clone was recorded once. The chain links TRBV5-1 to TRBJ1-1; D unresolved. Germline CDR1 SGHRS, CDR2 YFSETQ. This CDR3 comprises 15 residues. V was pared by 3 bases and J by 0 bases, with 12 bases between. As DNA, the CDR3 is TGCGCCAGCAGCTCCTTCCGCCAGGTGAACACTGAAGCTTTCTTT. Its protein is CASSSFRQVNTEAFF.

The chain employs TRBV5-1 and TRBJ2-7; TRBD1 matches at 8 bases. J lost 5 bases, V lost 1 base, and 14 bases had no gene match. The CDR3 covers 17 residues. Germline assignment: CDR1 SGHRS and CDR2 YFSETQ. CDR3 loop: CASSLYRPGTGRDEQYF. The CDR3 DNA is TGCGCCAGCAGCTTGTACCGACCTGGGACAGGCCGAGACGAGCAGTACTTC.

The J gene is TRBJ2-1, the V gene TRBV5-4, with 13 bases fitting TRBD2. Germline V gene data show CDR1 as SGHNT and CDR2 as YYREEE (reference sequence). V was clipped by 4 bases and J by 15 bases; unmatched bases: 10. The CDR3 runs to 14 residues. The CDR3 sequence: CASSPELAGGPLFF. In nucleotides, the CDR3 is TGTGCCAGCAGCCCAGAACTAGCGGGGGGGCCCCTGTTCTTC.

This clone was seen once. The rearrangement joins TRBV9 to TRBJ1-1; 7 nucleotides agree with TRBD1. This CDR3 spans 16 amino acids. Germline CDR1 and CDR2: SGDLS and YYNGEE. The V and J ends lost 0 bases and 3 bases, in that order; junction bases with no gene match: 8. Here the CDR3 reads CASSVGVQGFDTEAFF. Written as DNA, the CDR3 is TGTGCCAGCAGCGTAGGGGTACAGGGGTTCGACACTGAAGCTTTCTTT.

This clone has only one observation. V and J are TRBV5-4 and TRBJ2-1; TRBD2 agrees at 7 bases. The trim removed 1 base at V and 5 bases at J, leaving 3 bases unmatched. The germline CDR1 and CDR2 sequences are SGHNT and YYREEE (reference sequence). CDR3 length equals 14 residues. Here the CDR3 reads CASSLQLANNEQFF. The CDR3 nucleotides are TGTGCCAGCAGCTTGCAACTAGCGAACAATGAGCAGTTCTTC. The full variable domain, rest sourced from reference TRBV5-4 and TRBJ2-1, is ETGVTQSPTHLIKTRGQQVTLRCSSQSGHNTVSWYQQALGQGPQFIFQYYREEENGRGNFPPRFSGLQFPNYSSELNVNALELDDSALYLCASSLQLANNEQFFGPGTRLTVL.

This chain connects TRBV11-3 to TRBJ2-1; 11 bases line up with TRBD2. J was trimmed by 5 bases and V by 5 bases; bases with no gene match: 8. CDR3 length: 16 amino acids. Per the germline V gene, CDR1 is SGHNT and CDR2 is YENEEA. CDR3 nucleotide sequence: TGTGCCAGCAGCCCATCTAGCGGGGGGCGAGACAATGAGCAGTTCTTC. Its protein is CASSPSSGGRDNEQFF.

The CDR3: CASSLGGRGTGELFF. CDR3 in DNA: TGTGCCAGCAGCTTGGGCGGGAGAGGGACCGGGGAGCTGTTTTTT. The chain recombines TRBV5-4 with TRBJ2-2, with 7 bases lining up with TRBD2. This CDR3 has 15 amino acids. With V trimmed by 0 bases and J by 5 bases, 4 bases remained unmatched. Germline CDR1 SGHNT, CDR2 YYREEE (reference sequence). The whole variable domain, remainder taken from reference TRBV5-4 and TRBJ2-2, is ETGVTQSPTHLIKTRGQQVTLRCSSQSGHNTVSWYQQALGQGPQFIFQYYREEENGRGNFPPRFSGLQFPNYSSELNVNALELDDSALYLCASSLGGRGTGELFFGEGSRLTVL.

This chain joins TRBV6-1 and TRBJ2-6, with D possibly TRBD2 on 6 matching bases. The V gene lost 2 bases and the J gene lost 9 bases, with 11 bases spanning the gap. Looked up from germline, CDR1 is MNHNS and CDR2 is SASEGT. This CDR3 is 14 amino acids long. This chain's CDR3 is CASSELGEDNVLTF. CDR3 DNA: TGTGCCAGCAGTGAATTGGGGGAGGACAACGTCCTGACTTTC.